The 7 T cell receptor beta chains in this list originate from one sample, sequenced in a study of neoadjuvant anti-PD-1 for oral cavity cancer. TCRdb's copy holds only in-frame clones and misses some; the assay was immunoSEQ multiplex PCR. The sample lists approximately 74,000 clones, approximately 84% occurring once. The specimen was PBMCs, collected before nivolumab (anti-PD-1) treatment. Every receptor here comes from a person aged 40 to 85 with oral cavity squamous cell carcinoma.

This chain joins TRBV7-9 and TRBJ2-7; the match to TRBD2 covers 10 bases. Per germline, CDR1 SEHNR and CDR2 FQNEAQ (reference sequence). CDR3 size: 14 residues. The ends lost 10 bases at V and 3 bases at J; junction bases unmatched: 9. This CDR3 is CAIQTGTSDYEQYF. The CDR3 region has the DNA TGTGCCATCCAGACCGGGACTAGCGACTACGAGCAGTACTTC.

This chain joins TRBV29-1 and TRBJ2-7; TRBD2 aligns across 8 bases. This CDR3 region has 16 residues. Germline trimming cut 1 base from V and 0 bases from J; bases unmatched to any gene: 8. CDR1 is SQVTM, CDR2 ANQGSEA, per germline. CDR3 coding DNA: TGCAGCGTTGAAGTGGAGGGAGCGGGGGACTCCTACGAGCAGTACTTC. It yields the protein CSVEVEGAGDSYEQYF.

CDR3 protein: CASRQIPGITEAFF. Written as DNA, the CDR3 is TGTGCCAGCAGGCAAATTCCAGGGATCACTGAAGCTTTCTTT. This chain uses TRBV27 with TRBJ1-1; TRBD1 might be the D (5 bases). From germline, CDR1 is MNHEY and CDR2 SMNVEV (reference sequence). The CDR3 loop spans 14 amino acids. The V end was cut by 6 bases, the J end by 4 bases, with 15 bases between.

V is TRBV18 and J is TRBJ1-1; D is ambiguous. The germline V gene encodes CDR1 KGHSH and CDR2 LQKENI. This CDR3 region has 14 residues. Trimming removed 2 bases at V and 4 bases at J, with 11 bases between. CDR3 residues: CASSPDLAGTEAFF. CDR3 nucleotide sequence: TGTGCCAGCTCACCAGACCTCGCGGGCACTGAAGCTTTCTTT.

The J gene is TRBJ2-1, the V gene TRBV27; 10 bases match TRBD2. V trimming: 5 bases; J trimming: 6 bases; junction bases outside the gene matches: 13. This CDR3 contains 17 residues. Germline V gives CDR1 MNHEY, CDR2 SMNVEV (reference sequence). CDR3 residues: CASSQTSGRVLGNEQFF. In nucleotides, the CDR3 is TGTGCCAGCAGTCAGACTAGCGGGCGAGTCTTAGGCAATGAGCAGTTCTTC.

The chain joins TRBV30 to TRBJ1-5; D is uncertain. The V and J ends lost 1 base and 0 bases respectively, with 4 bases between them. The CDR3 consists of 13 residues. The germline gives CDR1 GTSNPN, CDR2 SVGIG (reference sequence). CDR3 protein: CAWSEDSNQPQHF. In nucleotides, the CDR3 is TGTGCCTGGAGTGAGGATAGCAATCAGCCCCAGCATTTT.

This sequence joins TRBV5-1 and TRBJ2-1; 8 positions match TRBD2. V lost 4 bases, J lost 7 bases, and 4 bases stayed unmatched. Germline V gene sequence: CDR1 SGHRS, CDR2 YFSETQ. CDR3 length: 13 residues. CDR3 region: CASSHPGGNEQFF. The CDR3, as DNA: TGCGCCAGCAGCCACCCGGGGGGGAATGAGCAGTTCTTC.